These 11 T cell receptor beta chains were all obtained from the same sample, sequenced in a study of T-cell reconstitution after alpha-beta-depleted transplantation in children. Preparation of the TCRbeta library was carried out with unique molecular identifiers. TCRdb re-called the PCR reads with MiXCR, one entry per CDR3 protein. Of 360,000 or so distinct CDR3 sequences listed, roughly 21% are singletons. The sequencing here drew on PBMCs from the stem cell graft donor, taken from the stem cell graft. These receptors originate from a human donor who donated a stem cell graft to a child with acute myeloid leukemia.

The CDR3 nucleotides read TGTGCCAGCACTAAGGGACAGGGGCGATTGATCACTGAAGCTTTCTTT. This gives the protein CASTKGQGRLITEAFF. J is TRBJ1-1 and V is TRBV5-8; 10 bases are shared with TRBD1. The CDR3 spans 16 residues. With 6 bases clipped from V and 4 bases from J, the junction kept 12 bases outside the gene matches. Per the germline V gene, CDR1 is SGHTS and CDR2 is YDEGEE.

The chain joins TRBV6-5 to TRBJ2-1; 7 bases are a match to TRBD2. Germline loops: CDR1 MNHEY, CDR2 SVGAGI. The trim removed 2 bases at V and 12 bases at J, leaving 13 bases unmatched. This CDR3 is 15 amino acids long. The chain's CDR3 is CASSYGRDTSEWQFF. Here the CDR3 DNA reads TGTGCCAGCAGTTACGGGAGGGATACTAGCGAGTGGCAGTTCTTC.

This rearrangement joins TRBV24-1 to TRBJ1-1; D is unclear. V lost 9 bases, J lost 0 bases, and 10 bases lay in between. The CDR3 consists of 13 residues. Germline V gene data show CDR1 as KGHDR and CDR2 as SFDVKD. The CDR3 reads CATRGQVNTEAFF. CDR3 nucleotides: TGTGCCACCCGAGGGCAGGTGAACACTGAAGCTTTCTTT.

This clonotype was counted a few times. Here the CDR3 reads CASSKAGWPYEQYF. CDR3 DNA: TGTGCCAGCAGCAAAGCGGGATGGCCCTACGAGCAGTACTTC. The chain combines TRBV6-2 or TRBV6-3 with TRBJ2-7; 7 bases are shared with TRBD2. This CDR3 spans 14 amino acids. Unmatched junction bases numbered 7, after V lost 6 bases and J lost 2 bases. Germline V gene data show CDR1 as MNHEY and CDR2 as SVGEGT.

The V and J genes are TRBV7-2 and TRBJ2-4, with unresolved D. This CDR3 region has 16 residues. Germline values: CDR1 SGHTA, CDR2 FQGNSA. Trimming took 1 base from V and 2 from J, leaving 12 bases between them. The CDR3 nucleotides are TGTGCCAGCAGCTTAGGCAGCCTCCTGACCAAAAACATTCAGTACTTC. Its translation: CASSLGSLLTKNIQYF.

The rearrangement joins TRBV5-1 to TRBJ2-1; 11 bases agree with TRBD1. Germline V lookup: CDR1 SGHRS, CDR2 YFSETQ. This CDR3 comprises 14 residues. V shed 4 bases and J 7 bases; nucleotides not matched to a gene: 4. CDR3 region: CASSVGTGGNEQFF. The CDR3 nucleotides are TGCGCCAGCAGCGTGGGGACAGGGGGGAATGAGCAGTTCTTC.

In its sample, this clonotype was seen a few times. This chain connects TRBV29-1 to TRBJ1-2; no clear D gene. The CDR3 is made up of 11 amino acids. Between the trimmed V and J ends, which lost 5 bases and 5 bases, there was a span of 9 bases. Germline values: CDR1 SQVTM, CDR2 ANQGSEA. The CDR3 nucleotides are TGCAGCGTTCGAATCCCGTATGGCTACACCTTC. Residues: CSVRIPYGYTF. The full variable domain, completed using reference TRBV29-1 and TRBJ1-2, is SAVISQKPSRDICQRGTSLTIQCQVDSQVTMMFWYRQQPGQSLTLIATANQGSEATYESGFVIDKFPISRPNLTFSTLTVSNMSPEDSSIYLCSVRIPYGYTFGSGTRLTVV.

V and J are TRBV28 and TRBJ2-7; 9 positions agree with TRBD2. With 10 bases clipped from V and 5 bases from J, the junction kept 9 bases outside the gene matches. The CDR3 is made up of 13 amino acids. Germline V lookup: CDR1 MDHEN, CDR2 SYDVKM. The CDR3 reads CATQTGTSNEQYF. The CDR3 DNA sequence: TGTGCCACCCAAACCGGGACTAGCAACGAGCAGTACTTC.

This clonotype was recorded many times. The rearrangement links TRBV29-1 to TRBJ2-1, with a possible D match to TRBD2 (6 bases). The V gene's germline CDR1 is SQVTM and CDR2 ANQGSEA. With 1 base removed from V and 2 bases from J, the gap between germline ends came to 15 bases. This CDR3 is 16 amino acids long. The chain's CDR3 is CSVEGYGLAPYNEQFF. CDR3 DNA: TGCAGCGTTGAAGGGTATGGGCTAGCGCCCTACAATGAGCAGTTCTTC.

CDR3 loop: CASSQTGPGANVLTF. The CDR3 region has the DNA TGCGCCAGCAGCCAAACAGGGCCAGGGGCCAACGTCCTGACTTTC. J is TRBJ2-6 and V is TRBV4-1; D perhaps matches TRBD1 (6 bases). The CDR3 runs 15 residues. V was shortened by 2 bases and J by 4 bases, with 9 bases between the two germline ends. CDR1 MGHRA and CDR2 YSYEKL come from the germline V gene.

CDR3 in DNA: TGTGCCAGCAGCTTCCTGGGACAGGGCTACAATGAGCAGTTCTTC. It encodes CASSFLGQGYNEQFF. This chain joins TRBV7-2 and TRBJ2-1; 9 bases are shared with TRBD1. This CDR3 comprises 15 residues. Trimming removed 3 bases from V and 3 bases from J; junction bases left unmatched: 3. Germline values: CDR1 SGHTA, CDR2 FQGNSA.